Listed below are T cell receptor beta chains from one sample, sequenced in a study of identifying expanded T cells in peripheral blood. Libraries were prepared by immunoSEQ multiplex PCR; TCRdb keeps only in-frame clonotypes and omits some of them. Among around 94,000 clones, 70% to 90% were seen once, and the ten largest hold less than 15%. Sequencing was done on a sample of blood. Receptor source: a person aged 18 to 70 in good health. Each CDR3 is given with its conserved first and last residue. The D gene is left open where the match is weak. The listing skips clone size in some rows; elsewhere it reads once, few, many or a size class.

size	D	V	J	CDR3	DNA
NA	TRBD2	TRBV14	TRBJ2-1	CASSLSGGVYNEQFF	TGTGCCAGCAGCCTTAGCGGGGGGGTCTACAATGAGCAGTTCTTC
NA	TRBD2	TRBV28	TRBJ2-2	CASSSLAGVGGELFF	TGTGCCAGCAGTTCGTTAGCGGGAGTGGGCGGGGAGCTGTTTTTT
once	NA	TRBV5-1	TRBJ2-2	CASSFPSSQIYTGELFF	TGCGCCAGCAGCTTTCCTTCATCCCAAATATACACCGGGGAGCTGTTTTTT
NA	NA	TRBV5-4	TRBJ2-2	CASSMGLGLGDTGELFF	TGTGCCAGCAGCATGGGACTGGGTTTGGGGGACACCGGGGAGCTGTTTTTT
NA	NA	TRBV5-6	TRBJ2-7	CASSLALLGGGYEQYF	TGTGCCAGCAGCTTGGCATTGTTAGGAGGGGGATACGAGCAGTACTTC
few	NA	TRBV15	TRBJ1-4	CATSRASNTAVGSEKLFF	TGTGCCACCAGCAGAGCTAGCAATACGGCTGTCGGTAGTGAAAAACTGTTTTTT
NA	NA	TRBV20-1	TRBJ2-1	CSAPGVNEQFF	TGCAGTGCCCCCGGGGTTAATGAGCAGTTCTTC
once	TRBD1	TRBV7-9	TRBJ1-1	CASSFVQGVSAEAFF	TGTGCCAGCAGCTTTGTTCAGGGGGTATCGGCTGAAGCTTTCTTT
NA	TRBD1	TRBV29-1	TRBJ1-1	CSVGVQGAGTEAFF	TGCAGCGTTGGAGTGCAGGGGGCAGGCACTGAAGCTTTCTTT
NA	NA	TRBV6-1	TRBJ2-2	CASRESGTGELFF	TGTGCCAGTCGAGAATCGGGGACCGGGGAGCTGTTTTTT
NA	TRBD1	TRBV29-1	TRBJ2-2	CSGARGGAYTGELFF	TGCAGCGGGGCCCGAGGGGGCGCATACACCGGGGAGCTGTTTTTT
NA	NA	TRBV29-1	TRBJ1-1	CSVGKPTENEAFF	TGCAGCGTTGGGAAACCCACGGAAAATGAAGCTTTCTTT
NA	NA	TRBV10-2	TRBJ2-5	CASSEDKETQYF	TGCGCCAGCAGTGAGGACAAGGAGACCCAGTACTTC
NA	TRBD1	TRBV6-6	TRBJ1-5	CASGMGQAINQPQHF	TGTGCCAGCGGAATGGGACAGGCGATTAATCAGCCCCAGCATTTT
NA	TRBD1	TRBV4-1	TRBJ1-2	CASSHEQGQGGYTF	TGCGCCAGCAGCCATGAACAGGGGCAAGGTGGCTACACCTTC
once	TRBD2	TRBV5-1	TRBJ2-5	CASSPLLAGEIKTQYF	TGCGCCAGCAGCCCTTTACTAGCGGGAGAGATAAAGACCCAGTACTTC
NA	NA	TRBV29-1	TRBJ2-1	CSVEGGNEQFF	TGCAGCGTTGAAGGGGGAAATGAGCAGTTCTTC
NA	NA	TRBV19	TRBJ1-1	CASSNNREGNTEAFF	TGTGCCAGTAGTAACAACAGGGAAGGTAATACTGAAGCTTTCTTT
NA	NA	TRBV10-2	TRBJ2-7	CASSAAVASYEQYF	TGCGCCAGCAGTGCTGCTGTCGCGTCCTACGAGCAGTACTTC
NA	NA	TRBV11-1	TRBJ2-7	CASSFEGTYEQYF	TGTGCCAGCAGCTTTGAGGGGACCTACGAGCAGTACTTC
NA	NA	TRBV11-2	TRBJ2-7	CASSLSLGNEQYF	TGTGCCAGCAGCTTATCTTTGGGAAACGAGCAGTACTTC
NA	NA	TRBV4-1	TRBJ1-1	CASSPNRDTAFF	TGCGCCAGCAGCCCAAACCGGGACACGGCTTTCTTT
NA	TRBD1	TRBV7-2	TRBJ2-7	CASSLVGQGVHEQYF	TGTGCCAGCAGCTTAGTGGGACAGGGAGTTCACGAGCAGTACTTC
NA	NA	TRBV4-3	TRBJ1-1	CASSWLGHSNTEAFF	TGCGCCAGCAGCTGGTTAGGACATTCGAACACTGAAGCTTTCTTT
NA	NA	TRBV2	TRBJ1-3	CASSEGNTIYF	TGTGCCAGCAGTGAAGGAAACACCATATATTTT
NA	NA	TRBV28	TRBJ1-5	CASRAEINNQPQHF	TGTGCCAGCAGGGCCGAGATAAACAATCAGCCCCAGCATTTT
few	NA	TRBV30	TRBJ1-1	CAWRGNTEAFF	TGTGCCTGGCGGGGGAACACTGAAGCTTTCTTT
NA	NA	TRBV27	TRBJ2-5	CASSLYGVQETQYF	TGTGCCAGCAGTTTATACGGGGTACAAGAGACCCAGTACTTC
NA	NA	TRBV28	TRBJ1-2	CASSLWPGGYTF	TGTGCCAGCAGTTTATGGCCTGGAGGCTACACCTTC
once	NA	TRBV28	TRBJ1-5	CASSFITGTPSSQPQHF	TGTGCCAGCAGTTTTATAACGGGGACACCCTCTTCCCAGCCCCAGCATTTT
NA	TRBD1	TRBV18	TRBJ1-6	CASSPAVPGGIGSPLHF	TGTGCCAGCTCACCGGCTGTACCAGGGGGCATCGGTTCACCCCTCCACTTT
NA	NA	TRBV6-4	TRBJ2-7	CASSPGELGAAEQYF	TGTGCCAGCAGCCCGGGGGAACTAGGGGCCGCCGAGCAGTACTTC
NA	TRBD2	TRBV4-1	TRBJ2-1	CASSGQVRGPSGRIYNEQFF	TGCGCCAGCAGCGGTCAGGTCCGGGGCCCTAGCGGGAGGATCTACAATGAGCAGTTCTTC
NA	TRBD2	TRBV2	TRBJ2-5	CASSVLAGGVETQYF	TGTGCCAGCAGTGTCCTTGCGGGGGGCGTAGAGACCCAGTACTTC
NA	NA	TRBV18	TRBJ1-6	CASSSPGGTRSPLHF	TGTGCCAGCTCATCCCCGGGAGGGACGAGATCACCCCTCCACTTT
NA	NA	TRBV21-1	TRBJ2-1	CASSKALSLRREMPLNEQFF	TGTGCCAGCAGCAAAGCGCTTAGTCTAAGAAGGGAAATGCCCCTCAATGAGCAGTTCTTC
NA	TRBD1	TRBV9	TRBJ2-3	CASSVGGGQGTDTQYF	TGTGCCAGCAGCGTAGGAGGGGGACAGGGGACAGATACGCAGTATTTT
NA	NA	TRBV28	TRBJ2-4	CASSSGVRGGLAKNIQYF	TGTGCCAGCAGTTCAGGGGTCAGAGGTGGGCTAGCCAAAAACATTCAGTACTTC
NA	NA	TRBV6-5	TRBJ2-7	CASSYQSGAAYEQYF	TGTGCCAGCAGTTACCAGTCCGGGGCGGCCTACGAGCAGTACTTC
NA	NA	TRBV7-9	TRBJ2-7	CASSPQGKVGEQYF	TGTGCCAGCAGCCCCCAGGGGAAGGTAGGCGAGCAGTACTTC
NA	TRBD1	TRBV5-1	TRBJ2-5	CASSWGQDQETQYF	TGCGCCAGCAGCTGGGGACAGGACCAAGAGACCCAGTACTTC
NA	NA	TRBV28	TRBJ1-1	CARCRGRGTEAFF	TGTGCCAGGTGCAGGGGCCGTGGCACTGAAGCTTTCTTT
NA	NA	TRBV6-6	TRBJ2-1	CASPAARYEQFF	TGTGCCAGCCCTGCCGCTAGGTATGAGCAGTTCTTC
NA	TRBD1	TRBV7-7	TRBJ2-7	CASSLRQGTEQYF	TGTGCCAGCAGCCTTCGACAGGGGACCGAGCAGTACTTC
once	TRBD1	TRBV19	TRBJ2-7	CASSPGGQLKSEQYF	TGTGCCAGTAGCCCTGGGGGACAGCTGAAATCAGAGCAGTACTTC